One T cell receptor beta chain is described in this entry. Unique molecular identifiers were used to barcode this TCRbeta library. One entry per CDR3 protein, called by TCRdb with MiXCR from the PCR reads. The sample has some 350,000 distinct CDR3 sequences, 15% to 20% seen once; the top ten hold about 41%. The sample comes from a study of T-cell reconstitution after alpha-beta-depleted transplantation in children. Germline V gene lookup returns CDR1 SGDLS and CDR2 YYNGEE. This CDR3 spans 14 amino acids. Trimming took off 0 bases at V and 6 bases at J, with 11 bases between the two ends. The chain joins TRBV9 to TRBJ2-3, with unresolved D. The TCR sequence derives from a male patient aged 2-15 years who had a stem cell transplant for acute lymphoblastic leukemia, so the T cells may come from the graft donor. The specimen was PBMCs, mostly from graft donor cells, collected 360 days after TCRalphabeta/CD19-depleted stem cell transplant. CDR3 protein: CASSVGPPVDTQYF. The DNA of the CDR3 is TGTGCCAGCAGCGTAGGCCCCCCTGTGGATACGCAGTATTTT.